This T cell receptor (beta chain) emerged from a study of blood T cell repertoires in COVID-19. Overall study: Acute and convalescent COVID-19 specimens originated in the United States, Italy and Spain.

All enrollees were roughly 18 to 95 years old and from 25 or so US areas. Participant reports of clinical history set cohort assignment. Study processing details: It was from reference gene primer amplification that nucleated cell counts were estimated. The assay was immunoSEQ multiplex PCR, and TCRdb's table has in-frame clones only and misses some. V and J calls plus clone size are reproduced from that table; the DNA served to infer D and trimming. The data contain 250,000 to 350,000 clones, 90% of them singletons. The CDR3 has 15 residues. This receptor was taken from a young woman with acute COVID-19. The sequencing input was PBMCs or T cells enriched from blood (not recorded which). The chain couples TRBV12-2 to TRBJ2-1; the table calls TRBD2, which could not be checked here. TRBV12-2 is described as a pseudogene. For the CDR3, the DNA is TGTGCAAGTCGCTTAGCGTGTAGCTCCTACAATGAGCAGTTCTTC. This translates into CASRLACSSYNEQFF.